The clone carrying this T cell receptor (beta chain) appeared many times. As yet, its antigen is unknown. Noted time point: persistent/refractory GD, antithyroid drugs over 5 years with positive TRAb. From PBMCs, RNA was extracted and then used to make the TCR library. The sample is drawn from a study of regulatory T cells in long-lasting Graves disease. Regarding the study as a whole: Persistent patients had more shared public clonotypes (around 2,700) than new patients (approximately 970). Accuracy may have been reduced by the small sample size. Blood alone, not thyroid tissue, was studied.

The authors built TCR beta libraries using iRepertoire HTBI primers and Arm-PCR of CDR3 regions. In the original processing: Across all samples, approximately 68 TRBV segments and about 13 TRBJ segments were identified. TCRdb re-called the multiplex PCR reads through MiXCR, storing one row per CDR3 protein. The V and J calls follow TCRdb's processing rather than the paper's. Among roughly 400,000 distinct CDR3 sequences listed, about a fifth were seen once. The CDR3 has 14 residues. Looked up from germline, CDR1 is MNHNS and CDR2 is SASEGT. After removal of 5 bases from V and 3 bases from J, the junction contained 7 bases not matched to a gene.

The V call is TRBV6-1, the J call TRBJ2-7; 7 nucleotides line up with TRBD1. The clonotype originates from a female donor with Graves disease. Sample: peripheral blood mononuclear cells (PBMCs), taken when the disease was refractory, from a patient treated with antithyroid drugs. The CDR3 protein is CASSTWDSGYEQYF. The CDR3 region has the DNA TGTGCCAGCAGTACCTGGGACAGTGGCTACGAGCAGTACTTC.